A single sample is the source of the 21 T cell receptor beta chains below, sequenced in a study of cytomegalovirus exposure and HLA in healthy donors. Data came from immunoSEQ multiplex PCR; TCRdb stores just in-frame clones and leaves some out. The data show some 160,000 clones, 88% seen once. Sequenced: PBMCs. These receptors were obtained from a man in his late teens or twenties in good health and CMV-seronegative.

The CDR3 protein is CASSQVRGYEQYF. CDR3 coding DNA: TGCGCCAGCAGCCAAGTCCGGGGCTACGAGCAGTACTTC. J is TRBJ2-7 and V is TRBV4-1, with D possibly being TRBD2 (5 bases). The germline V gene has CDR1 MGHRA and CDR2 YSYEKL. The CDR3 is 13 amino acids. V lost 1 base and J 3 bases, leaving 7 bases between the germline ends.

The CDR3: CASSNRGHGNTIYF. The CDR3 DNA reads TGTGCCAGCAGCAACAGGGGGCACGGAAACACCATATATTTT. The chain has TRBV6-5 and TRBJ1-3; 9 bases fit TRBD1. In germline, CDR1 is MNHEY, CDR2 SVGAGI. This CDR3 contains 14 residues. Trimming at V came to 6 bases and at J to 4 bases, leaving 4 bases not matched to a gene.

V gene TRBV5-4 combines with J gene TRBJ1-2; 10 nucleotides align to TRBD1. J was trimmed by 8 bases and V by 2 bases; bases with no gene match: 9. The CDR3 loop spans 15 amino acids. Germline CDR1 and CDR2: SGHNT and YYREEE (reference sequence). The CDR3 region is CASSFQETGGGGYTF. The DNA of the CDR3 is TGTGCCAGCAGCTTCCAGGAGACAGGGGGCGGCGGCTACACCTTC.

The rearrangement joins TRBV5-6 to TRBJ1-2; D remains ambiguous. The ends were cut back, 0 bases at V and 2 bases at J, with 8 bases in the middle. The CDR3 sequence is 14 residues long. CDR1 is SGHDT and CDR2 is YYEEEE in the germline V gene. CDR3 nucleotide sequence: TGTGCCAGCAGCTTGGGTCACCAGAACTATGGCTACACCTTC. As protein: CASSLGHQNYGYTF.

Only a few counts were recorded for this clone. V and J are TRBV7-6 and TRBJ2-2; a weak D match, TRBD2 (5 bases). The germline V and J ends were trimmed by 2 bases and 0 bases, with 13 bases remaining between them. The CDR3 runs to 17 residues. CDR1 and CDR2 from the germline V gene are SGHVS and FNYEAQ. The CDR3 region has the DNA TGTGCCAGCAGCTTACCGCCGGACGGGGCGAACACCGGGGAGCTGTTTTTT. It is translated as CASSLPPDGANTGELFF.

The chain uses TRBV19 and TRBJ2-3; 7 nucleotides align to TRBD1. Germline CDR1 LNHDA, CDR2 SQIVND (reference sequence). V lost 4 bases, J lost 6 bases, and 10 bases stayed unmatched. The CDR3 sequence is 15 residues long. CDR3 protein: CASSSDRAHTDTQYF. CDR3 in DNA: TGTGCCAGTAGTAGTGACAGGGCCCACACGGATACGCAGTATTTT.

Here the CDR3 DNA reads TGTGCCAGCACCGGGGGGGCGCGGAACAATGAGCAGTTCTTC. Translation gives CASTGGARNNEQFF. The chain recombines TRBV27 with TRBJ2-1, with TRBD2 matching 8 bases. This CDR3 contains 14 residues. In germline, CDR1 is MNHEY, CDR2 SMNVEV (reference sequence). The junction had 7 bases not matched to a gene; V was cut back by 7 bases and J by 5 bases.

The chain combines TRBV5-4 with TRBJ2-5; the match to TRBD1 covers 11 bases. Per germline, CDR1 SGHNT and CDR2 YYREEE (reference sequence). Germline trimming cut 1 base from V and 2 bases from J; bases unmatched to any gene: 7. This CDR3 spans 17 amino acids. The CDR3 protein is CASSLIGQGADQETQYF. The CDR3 region has the DNA TGTGCCAGCAGCTTGATCGGACAGGGGGCCGATCAAGAGACCCAGTACTTC. The full variable domain, in which reference TRBV5-4 and TRBJ2-5 provide the parts outside the CDR3, is ETGVTQSPTHLIKTRGQQVTLRCSSQSGHNTVSWYQQALGQGPQFIFQYYREEENGRGNFPPRFSGLQFPNYSSELNVNALELDDSALYLCASSLIGQGADQETQYFGPGTRLLVL.

V usage is TRBV5-4 and J usage is TRBJ2-1, with 9 nucleotides matching TRBD2. The CDR3 has 17 residues. CDR1 SGHNT and CDR2 YYREEE come from the germline V gene (reference sequence). J gave up 0 bases and V 1 base, and 5 bases lay outside the gene matches. CDR3 DNA sequence: TGTGCCAGCAGCTTGATGGCTAGCGGGATCTCCTACAATGAGCAGTTCTTC. Translated: CASSLMASGISYNEQFF.

The chain has TRBV5-4 and TRBJ2-7, with 8 bases identical to TRBD1. Trimming took 4 bases from V and 1 from J; bases not matched to a gene: 7. The CDR3 is 15 amino acids. CDR1 and CDR2 (germline): SGHNT, YYREEE (reference sequence). The CDR3 loop is CASSRGQGRSYEQYF. The DNA for the CDR3 is TGTGCCAGCAGCCGAGGACAGGGAAGGTCCTACGAGCAGTACTTC.

The genes are TRBV28 and TRBJ1-1; weak D call: TRBD1 (6 bases). Germline loops: CDR1 MDHEN, CDR2 SYDVKM. The germline V and J ends were trimmed by 6 bases and 2 bases, with 10 bases remaining between them. The CDR3 has 13 amino acids. The CDR3 spells CASSETGNTEAFF. The CDR3 DNA reads TGTGCCAGCAGCGAGACAGGAAACACTGAAGCTTTCTTT.

This clone was recorded only once. The chain combines TRBV11-1 with TRBJ1-2; D is undetermined. Germline CDR1 and CDR2: SGHAT and FQDESV (reference sequence). The CDR3 covers 15 residues. Deletions cut 6 bases from V and 4 bases from J, with 18 bases between. Here the CDR3 DNA reads TGTGCCAGCAGTCCAGAAACGGGGTATTCCTATGGCTACACCTTC. This sequence encodes CASSPETGYSYGYTF.

In its sample, this clone was seen once. The chain uses TRBV5-1 and TRBJ2-1; 8 nucleotides match TRBD2. Germline V CDR1 and CDR2: SGHRS, YFSETQ. The trim removed 2 bases at V and 0 bases at J, leaving 4 bases unmatched. The CDR3 runs to 16 residues. The CDR3 nucleotides read TGCGCCAGCAGCTTCATTAGCGGGATCTCCTACAATGAGCAGTTCTTC. As protein: CASSFISGISYNEQFF.

The V gene is TRBV5-1, the J gene TRBJ1-6; unclear D gene. With 0 bases removed from V and 7 bases from J, the gap between germline ends came to 11 bases. From germline, CDR1 is SGHRS and CDR2 YFSETQ. The CDR3 consists of 15 residues. The CDR3 DNA reads TGCGCCAGCAGCTTGGAAATCGGAGAAAATTCACCCCTCCACTTT. This codes for CASSLEIGENSPLHF.

This chain joins TRBV27 and TRBJ2-3; TRBD2 matches at 8 bases. Germline loops: CDR1 MNHEY, CDR2 SMNVEV (reference sequence). The CDR3 loop spans 15 amino acids. V trimming: 2 bases; J trimming: 0 bases; junction bases outside the gene matches: 1. The CDR3 coding sequence is TGTGCCAGCAGTTTAACTAGCGGAAGCACAGATACGCAGTATTTT. Translated, it gives CASSLTSGSTDTQYF.

This sequence joins TRBV28 and TRBJ2-3; no firm D call. The CDR3 length is 13 residues. The germline V gene encodes CDR1 MDHEN and CDR2 SYDVKM. V gave up 6 bases and J gave up 2 bases, with 9 bases separating them. CDR3 sequence reads: CASREVLTDTQYF. The CDR3 nucleotides are TGTGCCAGCAGAGAGGTCCTCACAGATACGCAGTATTTT.

This rearrangement joins TRBV2 to TRBJ2-1, with 8 bases matching TRBD1. The V and J ends lost 6 bases and 4 bases, in that order; junction bases with no gene match: 5. CDR1 and CDR2 from the germline V gene are SNHLY and FYNNEI. The CDR3 consists of 14 residues. The CDR3 DNA reads as TGTGCCAGCAGCGAGCGGACAGGGTACAATGAGCAGTTCTTC. This translates into CASSERTGYNEQFF. Drawing the rest from reference TRBV2 and TRBJ2-1, the complete variable domain is EPEVTQTPSHQVTQMGQEVILRCVPISNHLYFYWYRQILGQKVEFLVSFYNNEISEKSEIFDDQFSVERPDGSNFTLKIRSTKLEDSAMYFCASSERTGYNEQFFGPGTRLTVL.

J is TRBJ1-4 and V is TRBV19; D not certain. Deletions cut 1 base from V and 5 bases from J, with 5 bases between. Germline V gives CDR1 LNHDA, CDR2 SQIVND (reference sequence). The CDR3 covers 13 residues. CDR3: CASSIASNEKLFF. The CDR3 DNA is TGTGCCAGTAGTATAGCAAGCAATGAAAAACTGTTTTTT.

This rearrangement joins TRBV19 to TRBJ2-5, with D possibly matching TRBD1 (6 bases). Germline lookup yields CDR1 LNHDA and CDR2 SQIVND (reference sequence). The CDR3 covers 14 residues. Between the trimmed V and J ends, which lost 0 bases and 5 bases, there was a span of 10 bases. This CDR3 is CASSIEGHGETQYF. CDR3 nucleotide sequence: TGTGCCAGTAGTATAGAGGGACACGGGGAGACCCAGTACTTC.

J is TRBJ2-3 and V is TRBV4-2; weak D call: TRBD2 (5 bases). The CDR3 sequence is 20 residues long. Trimming took off 1 base at V and 6 bases at J, with 29 bases between the two ends. Looked up from germline, CDR1 is LGHNA and CDR2 is YNFKEQ. The CDR3 sequence is CASSQAKNSGRTWSQDTQYF. DNA for the CDR3: TGTGCCAGCAGCCAAGCAAAAAACAGCGGTAGGACTTGGTCTCAGGATACGCAGTATTTT.

This sequence joins TRBV27 and TRBJ1-1, with TRBD1 matching 7 bases. Trimming took 7 bases from V and 3 from J; bases not matched to a gene: 11. The germline V gene encodes CDR1 MNHEY and CDR2 SMNVEV (reference sequence). The CDR3 totals 15 residues. In nucleotides, the CDR3 is TGTGCCAGCATCGGTCGGGGCAGGGGGGACACTGAAGCTTTCTTT. This translates into CASIGRGRGDTEAFF.